The rows below give T cell receptor beta chains drawn from one sample of a study of cytomegalovirus exposure and HLA in healthy donors. Sequenced by immunoSEQ multiplex PCR; TCRdb stores in-frame clones only, minus some. Found here are about 110,000 clones, 88% of them singletons; the top ten hold about 2.1%. The sample was PBMCs. These receptors were collected from a woman younger than 35 in good health and CMV-seronegative. The CDR3 runs from the conserved cysteine through the conserved F or W. The D gene is left open where the match is weak. Expanded clones are given a class, and other clones once, few, many or no size at all.

CDR3 DNA: TGTGCCAGCAGTTTCCCCTTAGGGACAGGGGGGGATCAGCCCCAGCATTTT
CDR3 protein: CASSFPLGTGGDQPQHF
J gene: TRBJ1-5
clone size: -
CDR3 length: 17
V gene: TRBV28
D gene: TRBD1

CDR3 DNA: TGCGCCAGCAGTCAACCGGACAGGGGGGACAATCAGCCCCAGCATTTT
CDR3 protein: CASSQPDRGDNQPQHF
J gene: TRBJ1-5
clone size: -
CDR3 length: 16
V gene: TRBV23-1
D gene: TRBD1

CDR3 DNA: TGCGCCACCTCCCGCGGCTCGAACTACGAGCAGTACTTC
CDR3 protein: CATSRGSNYEQYF
J gene: TRBJ2-7
clone size: -
CDR3 length: 13
V gene: TRBV10-2
D gene: -

CDR3 DNA: TGCGCCAGCAGCTTCCGAGACACTAGCGGGGGTAGCTCCTACGAGCAGTACTTC
CDR3 protein: CASSFRDTSGGSSYEQYF
J gene: TRBJ2-7
clone size: -
CDR3 length: 18
V gene: TRBV5-1
D gene: TRBD2

CDR3 DNA: TGTGCCAGCAGCTTGGCGGGGTTCAACACTGAAGCTTTCTTT
CDR3 protein: CASSLAGFNTEAFF
J gene: TRBJ1-1
clone size: -
CDR3 length: 14
V gene: TRBV5-4
D gene: -

CDR3 DNA: TGTGCCAGCTGGACTAGCGGGAGCTACGAGCAGTACTTC
CDR3 protein: CASWTSGSYEQYF
J gene: TRBJ2-7
clone size: -
CDR3 length: 13
V gene: TRBV6-6
D gene: TRBD2

CDR3 DNA: TGTGCCAGCAGCTCCGGAGAAACAGGGGCCACTGAAGCTTTCTTT
CDR3 protein: CASSSGETGATEAFF
J gene: TRBJ1-1
clone size: -
CDR3 length: 15
V gene: TRBV7-3
D gene: TRBD1

CDR3 DNA: TGTGCCAGTAGTATAGCGACAGGGGTCACTGAAGCTTTCTTT
CDR3 protein: CASSIATGVTEAFF
J gene: TRBJ1-1
clone size: -
CDR3 length: 14
V gene: TRBV19
D gene: TRBD1

CDR3 DNA: TGCGCCAGCAGCCTCCTACCCGGACTAGCGGGGGGCAATACCTACGAGCAGTACTTC
CDR3 protein: CASSLLPGLAGGNTYEQYF
J gene: TRBJ2-7
clone size: -
CDR3 length: 19
V gene: TRBV5-1
D gene: TRBD2

CDR3 DNA: TGTGCCAGCAGTGCCCTTCCGGGGGGCTCCTACAATGAGCAGTTCTTC
CDR3 protein: CASSALPGGSYNEQFF
J gene: TRBJ2-1
clone size: -
CDR3 length: 16
V gene: TRBV6-1
D gene: TRBD2

CDR3 DNA: TGTGCCAGTACTTGGTCTTACAGCTTCCAAGAGACCCAGTACTTC
CDR3 protein: CASTWSYSFQETQYF
J gene: TRBJ2-5
clone size: -
CDR3 length: 15
V gene: TRBV19
D gene: -

CDR3 DNA: TGTGCCAGCAGTGTTAATAGCGGGAGCTTAGAGACCCAGTACTTC
CDR3 protein: CASSVNSGSLETQYF
J gene: TRBJ2-5
clone size: -
CDR3 length: 15
V gene: TRBV9
D gene: TRBD2

CDR3 DNA: TGCGCCAGCAGCCAAGGACAGGGTCACAATGAGCAGTTCTTC
CDR3 protein: CASSQGQGHNEQFF
J gene: TRBJ2-1
clone size: once
CDR3 length: 14
V gene: TRBV4-3
D gene: TRBD1

CDR3 DNA: TGCGCCAGCAGTCAACCGAAGCGGGGTGGCAATCAGCCCCAGCATTTT
CDR3 protein: CASSQPKRGGNQPQHF
J gene: TRBJ1-5
clone size: -
CDR3 length: 16
V gene: TRBV23-1
D gene: -

CDR3 DNA: TGTGCCTGGAGGGGCGGCCTTCGGGGAACTAATGAAAAACTGTTTTTT
CDR3 protein: CAWRGGLRGTNEKLFF
J gene: TRBJ1-4
clone size: -
CDR3 length: 16
V gene: TRBV30
D gene: -

CDR3 DNA: TGTGCCAGCAGCCCAATAGGGACAGGGGGAGAGACCCAGTACTTC
CDR3 protein: CASSPIGTGGETQYF
J gene: TRBJ2-5
clone size: -
CDR3 length: 15
V gene: TRBV5-4
D gene: TRBD1

CDR3 DNA: TGCGCCAGCAGCTTGCAAGTCGGCAATGAGCAGTTCTTC
CDR3 protein: CASSLQVGNEQFF
J gene: TRBJ2-1
clone size: -
CDR3 length: 13
V gene: TRBV5-1
D gene: -

CDR3 DNA: TGTGCCAGCAGCGCTGTAGGGGGGAACACCGGGGAGCTGTTTTTT
CDR3 protein: CASSAVGGNTGELFF
J gene: TRBJ2-2
clone size: -
CDR3 length: 15
V gene: TRBV9
D gene: -

CDR3 DNA: TGTGCCAGTAGTATGGGACTAGCGGTTTTGGATACGCAGTATTTT
CDR3 protein: CASSMGLAVLDTQYF
J gene: TRBJ2-3
clone size: -
CDR3 length: 15
V gene: TRBV19
D gene: TRBD2

CDR3 DNA: TGTGCCAGCAGACTTACAGGGGCGGGCGAGCAGTACTTC
CDR3 protein: CASRLTGAGEQYF
J gene: TRBJ2-7
clone size: once
CDR3 length: 13
V gene: TRBV7-2
D gene: TRBD1

CDR3 DNA: TGTGCCAGCAGCCAAGTCGACGGAGGCGGCTACACCTTC
CDR3 protein: CASSQVDGGGYTF
J gene: TRBJ1-2
clone size: -
CDR3 length: 13
V gene: TRBV4-2
D gene: -

CDR3 DNA: TGTGCCAGCAGCTTCGCGGGGACAGGGGAGACAGATACGCAGTATTTT
CDR3 protein: CASSFAGTGETDTQYF
J gene: TRBJ2-3
clone size: -
CDR3 length: 16
V gene: TRBV4-2
D gene: TRBD1

CDR3 DNA: TGTGCCAGCAGCCGGACTGGCACCTCCTACAATGAGCAGTTCTTC
CDR3 protein: CASSRTGTSYNEQFF
J gene: TRBJ2-1
clone size: once
CDR3 length: 15
V gene: TRBV7-8
D gene: -

CDR3 DNA: TGTGCCAGCAGTTTAAGCAGGGCTGATGGACTGTTTTTT
CDR3 protein: CASSLSRADGLFF
J gene: TRBJ1-4
clone size: -
CDR3 length: 13
V gene: TRBV28
D gene: -

CDR3 DNA: TGCAGCGTTGACAGGCTTCAAGAGACCCAGTACTTC
CDR3 protein: CSVDRLQETQYF
J gene: TRBJ2-5
clone size: once
CDR3 length: 12
V gene: TRBV29-1
D gene: -

CDR3 DNA: TGTGCCAGCAGTCGTCAGCCCTCGGGTACGCAGTATTTT
CDR3 protein: CASSRQPSGTQYF
J gene: TRBJ2-3
clone size: -
CDR3 length: 13
V gene: TRBV6-1
D gene: -

CDR3 DNA: TGCGCCAGCAGCCAAGAGACAGGGTGGAATTCACCCCTCCACTTT
CDR3 protein: CASSQETGWNSPLHF
J gene: TRBJ1-6
clone size: -
CDR3 length: 15
V gene: TRBV4-1
D gene: TRBD1

CDR3 DNA: TGTGCCAGCAGCTCCCAGGGGGAACAGCCCCAGCATTTT
CDR3 protein: CASSSQGEQPQHF
J gene: TRBJ1-5
clone size: -
CDR3 length: 13
V gene: TRBV7-2
D gene: TRBD1

CDR3 DNA: TGTGCCAGCAGCTTACGAGGGGACACCACCAATCAGCCCCAGCATTTT
CDR3 protein: CASSLRGDTTNQPQHF
J gene: TRBJ1-5
clone size: -
CDR3 length: 16
V gene: TRBV7-2
D gene: -

CDR3 DNA: TGTGCCAGCAGTCAGGGCCTTGGAAACACCATATATTTT
CDR3 protein: CASSQGLGNTIYF
J gene: TRBJ1-3
clone size: -
CDR3 length: 13
V gene: TRBV6-5
D gene: -

CDR3 DNA: TGTGCCAGCAGTTCAACTAGCAGCGAGACCCAGTACTTC
CDR3 protein: CASSSTSSETQYF
J gene: TRBJ2-5
clone size: -
CDR3 length: 13
V gene: TRBV6-6
D gene: -

CDR3 DNA: TGCGCCAGCAGCCAAGAAGGGACAGCCGCGGGTGATACGCAGTATTTT
CDR3 protein: CASSQEGTAAGDTQYF
J gene: TRBJ2-3
clone size: -
CDR3 length: 16
V gene: TRBV4-3
D gene: TRBD1

CDR3 DNA: TGTGCCAGCACCCTCACGGGACAGTCTTACGAGCAGTACTTC
CDR3 protein: CASTLTGQSYEQYF
J gene: TRBJ2-7
clone size: -
CDR3 length: 14
V gene: TRBV7-9
D gene: TRBD1

CDR3 DNA: TGTGCCTGGAGTCGGGACTCCTACCTCAATGAGCAGTTCTTC
CDR3 protein: CAWSRDSYLNEQFF
J gene: TRBJ2-1
clone size: -
CDR3 length: 14
V gene: TRBV30
D gene: -

CDR3 DNA: TGTGCCAGCAGCGTAGGAACAGTTTCATACCAAGAGACCCAGTACTTC
CDR3 protein: CASSVGTVSYQETQYF
J gene: TRBJ2-5
clone size: -
CDR3 length: 16
V gene: TRBV9
D gene: -

CDR3 DNA: TGTGCCATCAGCCTGACTAGTCGAGTACTCGAGCAGTACTTC
CDR3 protein: CAISLTSRVLEQYF
J gene: TRBJ2-7
clone size: -
CDR3 length: 14
V gene: TRBV10-3
D gene: -

CDR3 DNA: TGTGCCAGCAGTTTCCTCCTGACGCTAGCGGTGAGCTCCTACGAGCAGTACTTC
CDR3 protein: CASSFLLTLAVSSYEQYF
J gene: TRBJ2-7
clone size: -
CDR3 length: 18
V gene: TRBV28
D gene: TRBD2

CDR3 DNA: TGCGCCAGCAGCCAAGCTACAGGGAACAATGAGCAGTTCTTC
CDR3 protein: CASSQATGNNEQFF
J gene: TRBJ2-1
clone size: -
CDR3 length: 14
V gene: TRBV4-1
D gene: -

CDR3 DNA: TGTGCCAGCAGTCAGAGGGTAGGTGAAGCTTTCTTT
CDR3 protein: CASSQRVGEAFF
J gene: TRBJ1-1
clone size: -
CDR3 length: 12
V gene: TRBV28
D gene: -

CDR3 DNA: TGTGCCAGCAGCGTAGGAGGTGGGGCCAACGTCCTGACTTTC
CDR3 protein: CASSVGGGANVLTF
J gene: TRBJ2-6
clone size: -
CDR3 length: 14
V gene: TRBV9
D gene: -

CDR3 DNA: TGTGCCTGGGGAGGCGGCAGCCTCTACGAGCAGTACTTC
CDR3 protein: CAWGGGSLYEQYF
J gene: TRBJ2-7
clone size: -
CDR3 length: 13
V gene: TRBV30
D gene: -

CDR3 DNA: TGTGCAAGTCGCTTATCGGGTGACTTAGAACTGTTTTTT
CDR3 protein: CASRLSGDLELFF
J gene: TRBJ1-4
clone size: -
CDR3 length: 13
V gene: TRBV12-2
D gene: -

CDR3 DNA: TGCGCCAGCGCACGGGGCGGACTAGCGGGTTCAGATGAGCAGTTCTTC
CDR3 protein: CASARGGLAGSDEQFF
J gene: TRBJ2-1
clone size: -
CDR3 length: 16
V gene: TRBV5-1
D gene: TRBD2

CDR3 DNA: TGTGCCAGCTCCGGGAGAAGCTACGAGCAGTACTTC
CDR3 protein: CASSGRSYEQYF
J gene: TRBJ2-7
clone size: -
CDR3 length: 12
V gene: TRBV19
D gene: -

CDR3 DNA: TGCGCCAGCAGCCAAGAAGCTCTAGCAAATCAGCCCCAGCATTTT
CDR3 protein: CASSQEALANQPQHF
J gene: TRBJ1-5
clone size: -
CDR3 length: 15
V gene: TRBV4-3
D gene: -